One and the same sample provided the 26 T cell receptor beta chains below, sequenced in a study of T-cell reconstitution after alpha-beta-depleted transplantation in children. Unique molecular identifiers were incorporated during preparation of the TCRbeta library. Using its own MiXCR run on the PCR reads, TCRdb lists one record per CDR3 protein. This table has roughly 590,000 distinct CDR3 sequences, approximately 16% appearing once. The sequencing used PBMCs from the stem cell graft donor, collected from the stem cell graft. The receptors shown here come from a human donor who donated a stem cell graft to a child with acute myeloid leukemia.

In this sample, this clonotype turned up many times. V gene TRBV25-1 combines with J gene TRBJ1-1; maybe TRBD1 (6 bases). Germline CDR1 and CDR2: MGHDK and SYGVNS. The V and J ends lost 2 bases and 6 bases respectively, with 13 bases between them. This CDR3 comprises 14 residues. The CDR3 DNA reads TGTGCCAGCAGTGAACGGGGTGAGGGGGCTGAAGCTTTCTTT. This encodes CASSERGEGAEAFF.

This clonotype was counted many times. This chain joins TRBV20-1 and TRBJ2-7; D is unclear. This CDR3 has 13 amino acids. Trimming removed 0 bases from V and 7 bases from J, with 13 bases in between. Germline V gene lookup returns CDR1 DFQATT and CDR2 SNEGSKA (reference sequence). In DNA, the CDR3 is TGCAGTGCTAGAGATCCGGGTCTGCGGGAGCAGTACGTC. As protein: CSARDPGLREQYV.

The chain is built from TRBV5-5 and TRBJ2-5; TRBD1 is a possible D gene (5 bases). Germline CDR1 reads SGHKS; CDR2 reads YYEKEE (reference sequence). This CDR3 is 15 amino acids long. V shed 0 bases and J shed 2 bases, with 11 bases lying between them. In DNA, the CDR3 is TGTGCCAGCAGCTTGGTTGGGCCAGGGCAAGAGACCCAGTACTTC. Translated, it gives CASSLVGPGQETQYF. Supplemented by reference TRBV5-5 and TRBJ2-5, the full variable domain reads DAGVTQSPTHLIKTRGQQVTLRCSPISGHKSVSWYQQVLGQGPQFIFQYYEKEERGRGNFPDRFSARQFPNYSSELNVNALLLGDSALYLCASSLVGPGQETQYFGPGTRLLVL.

This clonotype occurred many times. The genes are TRBV20-1 and TRBJ2-1, with D perhaps TRBD1 (6 bases). This CDR3 is built from 12 residues. V was trimmed by 0 bases and J by 10 bases, leaving 10 bases between them. CDR1 and CDR2 (germline): DFQATT, SNEGSKA (reference sequence). The chain's CDR3 is CSARDRGNEQFF. The DNA of the CDR3 is TGCAGTGCTAGAGATAGGGGGAACGAGCAGTTCTTC.

Worth noting for this clonotype: A much larger clone sits a single nucleotide away, making a read error possible. This chain links TRBV14 with TRBJ1-2, with D possibly TRBD1 on 5 matching bases. The germline CDR1 and CDR2 sequences are SGHDN and FVKESK. Trimming removed 0 bases at V and 5 bases at J, with 13 bases between. The CDR3 covers 15 residues. The CDR3 bases are TGTGCCAGCAGCCAAGATCTAATAGGGGAATATGGCTACACCTTC. Amino acid sequence: CASSQDLIGEYGYTF.

This clonotype came up a few times. This rearrangement joins TRBV4-1 to TRBJ2-5; 7 bases match TRBD2. The germline CDR1 and CDR2 sequences are MGHRA and YSYEKL. The CDR3 loop spans 15 amino acids. The ends lost 3 bases at V and 1 base at J; junction bases unmatched: 5. DNA of the CDR3: TGCGCCAGCAGCCATTATAGCGGGCTCCAAGAGACCCAGTACTTC. It codes for CASSHYSGLQETQYF.

This CDR3 is CASNAGGPGQPQHF. Here the CDR3 DNA reads TGTGCCAGCAACGCGGGGGGTCCTGGACAGCCCCAGCATTTT. The V gene is TRBV12-3 or TRBV12-4, the J gene TRBJ1-5, with D perhaps TRBD1 (5 bases). This CDR3 has 14 residues. The V end was cut by 7 bases, the J end by 7 bases, with 17 bases between.

Ten or more counts support this clonotype. V and J are TRBV20-1 and TRBJ1-6; TRBD1 aligns across 8 bases. The CDR3 runs to 14 residues. Per the germline V gene, CDR1 is DFQATT and CDR2 is SNEGSKA (reference sequence). Germline trimming cut 6 bases from V and 7 bases from J; bases unmatched to any gene: 8. Here the CDR3 reads CSAEGQGGNSPLHF. CDR3 bases: TGCAGTGCAGAAGGACAGGGAGGGAATTCACCCCTCCACTTT.

This clonotype was counted a few times. This chain's CDR3 is CASSSLAGASYEQYV. The DNA for the CDR3 is TGTGCCAGCAGCTCACTAGCGGGGGCCTCCTACGAGCAGTACGTC. The V call is TRBV5-5, the J call TRBJ2-7; 11 nucleotides match TRBD2. The CDR3 is 15 residues long. The germline V gene has CDR1 SGHKS and CDR2 YYEKEE (reference sequence). J lost 0 bases, V lost 3 bases, and 2 bases had no gene match.

In its sample, this clonotype was seen many times. The rearrangement uses TRBV20-1 and TRBJ2-5; TRBD1 matches at 10 bases. The CDR3 has 14 amino acids. From germline, CDR1 is DFQATT and CDR2 SNEGSKA (reference sequence). Germline trimming cut 2 bases from V and 3 bases from J; bases unmatched to any gene: 3. In DNA form, the CDR3 reads TGCAGTGCTAGATCGACAGGGGGCGAAGAGACCCAGTACTTC. This translates into CSARSTGGEETQYF.

This chain links TRBV29-1 with TRBJ1-1, with a weak D call TRBD1 (5 bases). The germline gives CDR1 SQVTM, CDR2 ANQGSEA. V was pared by 2 bases and J by 8 bases, with 15 bases between. This CDR3 is built from 13 residues. In nucleotides, the CDR3 is TGCAGCGTTGAACGCGGGGACCACGTAGAAGCTTTCTTT. Protein product: CSVERGDHVEAFF.

J is TRBJ2-1 and V is TRBV2, with 9 bases lining up with TRBD1. Per germline, CDR1 SNHLY and CDR2 FYNNEI. The V gene end was trimmed by 8 bases and the J gene end by 8 bases; junction bases not matched to a gene: 10. The CDR3 runs to 14 residues. CDR3 in amino acids: CASDDRGATDEQFF. For the CDR3, the DNA is TGTGCCAGCGATGACAGGGGGGCGACCGATGAGCAGTTCTTC. Combining the CDR3 with reference TRBV2 and TRBJ2-1 gives the whole variable domain EPEVTQTPSHQVTQMGQEVILRCVPISNHLYFYWYRQILGQKVEFLVSFYNNEISEKSEIFDDQFSVERPDGSNFTLKIRSTKLEDSAMYFCASDDRGATDEQFFGPGTRLTVL.

This sequence joins TRBV6-1 and TRBJ1-1, with D unresolved. Germline CDR1 reads MNHNS; CDR2 reads SASEGT. The V gene lost 7 bases and the J gene lost 5 bases, with 14 bases spanning the gap. CDR3 length: 13 residues. The CDR3 DNA sequence: TGTGCCAGCACCAGCGGCTTGGGGACTGAAGCTTTCTTT. Translating gives CASTSGLGTEAFF.

The sample holds many counts of this clonotype. The rearrangement uses TRBV20-1 and TRBJ2-7; tentative D call: TRBD1 (6 bases). V gave up 5 bases and J gave up 3 bases, with 11 bases separating them. This CDR3 is 12 amino acids long. CDR1 is DFQATT, CDR2 SNEGSKA, per germline (reference sequence). CDR3 amino acids: CSASGTLYEQYF. Here the CDR3 DNA reads TGCAGTGCTTCCGGGACACTCTACGAGCAGTACTTC.

This clonotype came up a few times. The chain employs TRBV29-1 and TRBJ2-1; 8 bases are a match to TRBD2. In germline, CDR1 is SQVTM, CDR2 ANQGSEA. V was pared by 2 bases and J by 9 bases, with 9 bases of the junction left unmatched. This CDR3 is built from 14 residues. The CDR3 region has the DNA TGCAGCGTTGAAATCGGGGGGGCCAGGGGTGAGCAGTTCTTC. This codes for CSVEIGGARGEQFF.

V is TRBV7-6 and J is TRBJ2-2; a weak D match, TRBD2 (6 bases). CDR1 and CDR2 (germline): SGHVS, FNYEAQ. The length of the CDR3 is 15 residues. Trimming took 1 base from V and 4 from J, leaving 10 bases between them. CDR3 protein: CASSLVGGTTGELFF. The CDR3 DNA reads TGTGCCAGCAGCTTAGTTGGGGGGACCACCGGGGAGCTGTTTTTT.

This clonotype has a count of ten or more. This chain uses TRBV12-3 or TRBV12-4 with TRBJ1-1; D is uncertain. Trimming pared 5 bases from V and 1 base from J, leaving 14 bases between. This CDR3 contains 15 residues. The CDR3 bases are TGTGCCAGCAGTCCAGGTCTGGGGAGGAACACTGAAGCTTTCTTT. Residues: CASSPGLGRNTEAFF.

The rearrangement uses TRBV7-2 and TRBJ2-6; perhaps TRBD2 as D (5 bases). The germline V gene has CDR1 SGHTA and CDR2 FQGNSA. Trimming stripped 2 bases from V and 3 bases from J, with 14 bases between. This CDR3 has 17 amino acids. The CDR3 region is CASSLSRGFGGANVLTF. DNA for the CDR3: TGTGCCAGCAGCTTAAGTCGGGGATTCGGTGGGGCCAACGTCCTGACTTTC. The full variable domain, in which reference TRBV7-2 and TRBJ2-6 provide the parts outside the CDR3, is GAGVSQSPSNKVTEKGKDVELRCDPISGHTALYWYRQSLGQGLEFLIYFQGNSAPDKSGLPSDRFSAERTGGSVSTLTIQRTQQEDSAVYLCASSLSRGFGGANVLTFGAGSRLTVL.

This clonotype came up many times. The chain carries TRBV20-1 and TRBJ2-5, with 9 bases aligning to TRBD1. Unmatched junction bases numbered 3, after V lost 1 base and J lost 3 bases. Per germline, CDR1 DFQATT and CDR2 SNEGSKA (reference sequence). The CDR3 consists of 14 residues. DNA of the CDR3: TGCAGTGCTAGAGTGGGACAGGGCAAAGAGACCCAGTACTTC. Its translation: CSARVGQGKETQYF.

This clonotype was detected many times. This chain uses TRBV20-1 with TRBJ2-3; D uncertain. CDR3 length: 15 amino acids. CDR1 and CDR2 (germline): DFQATT, SNEGSKA (reference sequence). V dropped 3 bases and J dropped 0 bases, with 13 bases sitting between them. The CDR3: CSASNQASSTDTQYF. The CDR3 DNA follows: TGCAGTGCTAGTAATCAGGCCTCTAGCACAGATACGCAGTATTTT.

Many counts were recorded for this clonotype. The genes are TRBV7-2 and TRBJ2-3; D possibly corresponds to TRBD1 (6 bases). The CDR3 is 16 residues long. Germline V CDR1 and CDR2: SGHTA, FQGNSA. Trimming took 4 bases from V and 7 from J, leaving 21 bases between them. The CDR3 loop is CASSSGASQTTNTQYF. CDR3 DNA: TGTGCCAGCAGCTCAGGGGCTAGCCAAACCACCAATACGCAGTATTTT.

This clonotype was counted ten times or more. V gene TRBV13 combines with J gene TRBJ2-3; a possible D gene is TRBD2 (5 bases). The CDR3 loop spans 17 amino acids. Looked up from germline, CDR1 is PRHDT and CDR2 is FYEKMQ (reference sequence). Deletions cut 2 bases from V and 2 bases from J, with 17 bases between. This CDR3 reads CASSLRVVGAATDTQYF. In DNA, the CDR3 is TGTGCCAGCAGCTTAAGAGTAGTGGGAGCCGCCACAGATACGCAGTATTTT. The whole variable domain, remainder taken from reference TRBV13 and TRBJ2-3, is AAGVIQSPRHLIKEKRETATLKCYPIPRHDTVYWYQQGPGQDPQFLISFYEKMQSDKGSIPDRFSAQQFSDYHSELNMSSLELGDSALYFCASSLRVVGAATDTQYFGPGTRLTVL.

This clonotype was recorded a few times. The chain joins TRBV20-1 to TRBJ2-2; the match to TRBD2 covers 13 bases. Germline values: CDR1 DFQATT, CDR2 SNEGSKA (reference sequence). With V trimmed by 0 bases and J by 4 bases, 8 bases remained unmatched. The CDR3 has 18 residues. The CDR3 spells CSARDRTSGGITTGELFF. In DNA form, the CDR3 reads TGCAGTGCTAGAGACCGGACTAGCGGGGGTATCACCACCGGGGAGCTGTTTTTT.

V and J are TRBV7-2 and TRBJ1-2; possibly TRBD1 for D (6 bases). The CDR3 runs to 13 residues. Trimming pared 2 bases from V and 7 bases from J, leaving 11 bases between. CDR1 SGHTA and CDR2 FQGNSA come from the germline V gene. The CDR3 coding sequence is TGTGCCAGCAGCTTAAGGACAGACCCTGGCTACACCTTC. Protein: CASSLRTDPGYTF.

The chain uses TRBV6-2 or TRBV6-3 and TRBJ2-5; TRBD2 matches at 12 bases. Germline trimming cut 6 bases from V and 2 bases from J; bases unmatched to any gene: 7. Germline V gene sequence: CDR1 MNHEY, CDR2 SVGEGT. There are 16 residues in the CDR3. The CDR3 protein is CASSRGLAGLQETQYF. The CDR3 DNA is TGTGCCAGCAGCCGCGGACTAGCGGGGCTGCAAGAGACCCAGTACTTC.

Regarding this clonotype: A much larger clone sits a single nucleotide away, making a read error possible. V gene TRBV20-1 combines with J gene TRBJ1-5; D perhaps matches TRBD1 (6 bases). Per germline, CDR1 DFQATT and CDR2 SNEGSKA (reference sequence). This CDR3 is 11 amino acids long. The CDR3 DNA follows: TGCAGTGCTAGAGAGGCTAAGGACAGTTATTTT. Its protein is CSAREAKDSYF.